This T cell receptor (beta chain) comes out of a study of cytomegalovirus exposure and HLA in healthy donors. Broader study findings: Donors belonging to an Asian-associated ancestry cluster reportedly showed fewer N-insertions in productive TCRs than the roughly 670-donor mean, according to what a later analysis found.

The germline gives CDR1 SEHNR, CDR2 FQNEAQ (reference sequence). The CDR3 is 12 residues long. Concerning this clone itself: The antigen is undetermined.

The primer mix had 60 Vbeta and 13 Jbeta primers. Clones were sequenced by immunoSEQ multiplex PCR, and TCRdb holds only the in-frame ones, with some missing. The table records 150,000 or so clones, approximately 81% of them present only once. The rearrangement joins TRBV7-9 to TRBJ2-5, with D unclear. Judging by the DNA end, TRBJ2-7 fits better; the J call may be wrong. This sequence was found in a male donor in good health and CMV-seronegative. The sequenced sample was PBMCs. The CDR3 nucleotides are TGTGCCAGCAGCCGAGGTGTGTACGAGCAGTACTTC. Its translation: CASSRGVYEQYF.